This TCR beta chain comes out of a study of T cell responses to AZD1222 COVID-19 vaccine. Overall study findings and caveats: Nearly half of spike-specific TCRs reportedly go after variant regions that carry no mutations. The donors showed a predominance of white British ancestry and of females, with possible underestimation of clonal diversity.

Clones were read by immunoSEQ multiplex PCR, and TCRdb kept only the in-frame ones, dropping some. Among roughly 180,000 clones listed, about 89% were seen once. This CDR3 contains 14 residues. Per germline, CDR1 KGHSH and CDR2 LQKENI. The V end lost 2 bases, the J end lost 4 bases, and 9 bases lay between the germline ends. This clone was seen only once. Its cognate antigen is unknown. Material: peripheral blood, obtained 28 days after the second AZD1222 dose. The rearrangement joins TRBV18 to TRBJ1-5; D possibly corresponds to TRBD1 (5 bases). The source is an adult who received the AZD1222 COVID-19 vaccine. CDR3 protein: CASSPGRGNQPQHF. Here the CDR3 DNA reads TGTGCCAGCTCACCAGGACGGGGGAATCAGCCCCAGCATTTT. Based on the CDR3 plus reference TRBV18 and TRBJ1-5, the full variable domain is NAGVMQNPRHLVRRRGQEARLRCSPMKGHSHVYWYRQLPEEGLKFMVYLQKENIIDESGMPKERFSAEFPKEGPSILRIQQVVRGDSAAYFCASSPGRGNQPQHFGDGTRLSIL.